The T cell receptor beta chain under discussion was sequenced for a study of T cells in Graves' hyperthyroidism and ophthalmopathy. Study-wide results and caveats: Stable hyperthyroidism was told apart from ophthalmopathy by a model built on 13 V-J features.

This clonotype turned up a few times. The antigen remains undetermined. TCR beta CDR3 regions were amplified from RNA. First-round RT-PCR of the TCR CDR3 relied on the HTBI primer set. A single record per CDR3 protein comes from TCRdb applying MiXCR to the multiplex PCR reads. The sample shows roughly 350,000 distinct CDR3 sequences, 14% of them seen only once. Sequences were obtained from blood. The sequence was obtained from a woman aged 25-40 years with Graves' hyperthyroidism.

CDR3 nucleotides: TGCAGCGTTGATTTGGGACAGGGGGTTGAGCAGTTCTTC. It codes for CSVDLGQGVEQFF. This chain joins TRBV29-1 and TRBJ2-1; TRBD1 matches 11 bases. The junction had 4 bases not matched to a gene; V was cut back by 3 bases and J by 9 bases. This CDR3 is built from 13 residues. Germline lookup yields CDR1 SQVTM and CDR2 ANQGSEA.